The clone carrying this T cell receptor beta chain turned up a few times. Its antigen is as yet unknown. The sample comes from a study of identical twins. Overall study findings and caveats: Part of the zero-insertion signal could reflect confounding by invariant MAIT and iNKT cells.

cDNA carried unique molecular identifiers, and a universal primer site was added by template switching. TCRdb reprocessed the 5' RACE reads with MiXCR, giving one entry per CDR3 protein. Of fewer than 500,000 distinct CDR3 sequences listed, roughly a quarter are singletons. The CDR3 consists of 15 residues. Germline loops: CDR1 MGHRA, CDR2 YSYEKL. J gave up 7 bases and V 1 base, and 5 bases lay outside the gene matches. These same data were also listed under a study on T cells expressing NK-cell markers.

The chain recombines TRBV4-1 with TRBJ2-1; 9 bases are a match to TRBD1. The sequence was collected from a woman under 30 in good health. Source material: CD4+ T cells sorted from blood. The CDR3, as DNA: TGCGCCAGCAGCCAAGTTGGGACAGGGCCTAATGAGCAGTTCTTC. It is translated as CASSQVGTGPNEQFF.